A selection of T cell receptor beta chains follows, all from one sample in a study of Graves' ophthalmopathy and Graves' hyperthyroidism. TCRdb analysed the multiplex PCR reads with MiXCR anew, one entry per CDR3 protein. The table lists 500,000 to 700,000 distinct CDR3 sequences, about a fifth of them singletons. Sample: peripheral blood. The receptors here all came from a woman in her late teens or twenties with stable Graves' hyperthyroidism. Some clones in this sample may be carry-over from other donors' samples. The CDR3 runs from the conserved cysteine through the conserved F or W. D genes are given only for firm matches. The size of a clone is reported for some rows only, either as once, few or many, or as a class for expanded clones.

d_gene	abundance	v_gene	j_gene	CDR3aa	CDR3nt
TRBD1	NA	TRBV6-1	TRBJ1-2	CASSEGVDRDYYGYTF	TGTGCCAGCAGTGAAGGGGTCGACAGGGACTACTATGGCTACACCTTC
NA	many	TRBV12-3/TRBV12-4	TRBJ1-1	CASSSGPPAEAFF	TGTGCCAGCAGTTCAGGACCCCCCGCTGAAGCTTTCTTT
TRBD1	many	TRBV6-5	TRBJ2-2	CASSSFQGAGGELFF	TGTGCCAGCAGTTCGTTCCAGGGGGCGGGCGGGGAGCTGTTTTTT
TRBD1	many	TRBV19	TRBJ1-1	CASSRGQGDPEAFF	TGTGCCAGTAGTCGGGGACAGGGGGACCCTGAAGCTTTCTTT
NA	many	TRBV7-2	TRBJ1-3	CASSLAGVVTGNTIYF	TGTGCCAGCAGCTTAGCGGGGGTAGTCACTGGAAACACCATATATTTT
TRBD1	many	TRBV11-2	TRBJ2-7	CASSPGQGKGEQYF	TGTGCCAGCAGCCCTGGACAGGGCAAAGGCGAGCAGTACTTC
NA	many	TRBV12-3/TRBV12-4	TRBJ1-2	CASRGRFYGYTF	TGTGCCAGCAGGGGCAGATTCTATGGCTACACCTTC
NA	NA	TRBV10-3	TRBJ1-1	CAINRGTEAFF	TGTGCCATCAACCGGGGCACTGAAGCTTTCTTT
TRBD1	NA	TRBV6-1	TRBJ1-3	CASNSGTVPSGNTIYF	TGTGCCAGCAACTCCGGGACAGTCCCCTCTGGAAACACCATATATTTT
NA	many	TRBV6-1	TRBJ1-2	CASSARVSGVNYGYTF	TGTGCCAGCAGTGCCCGGGTATCCGGGGTTAACTATGGCTACACCTTC
NA	many	TRBV10-3	TRBJ1-2	CAISDLQANYGYTF	TGTGCCATCAGTGACCTACAGGCCAACTATGGCTACACCTTC
NA	many	TRBV7-9	TRBJ1-1	CASSLDSRDEAFF	TGTGCCAGCAGCTTAGATAGTAGGGATGAAGCTTTCTTT
NA	many	TRBV7-2	TRBJ1-3	CASSLRGGPGNTIYF	TGTGCCAGCAGCTTAAGAGGGGGGCCTGGAAACACCATATATTTT
TRBD1	many	TRBV4-1	TRBJ1-1	CASSQDRGDTEAFF	TGCGCCAGCAGCCAAGACAGGGGGGACACTGAAGCTTTCTTT
NA	many	TRBV27	TRBJ1-3	CASRGQGFGNTIYF	TGTGCCAGCAGGGGCCAGGGCTTTGGAAACACCATATATTTT
NA	NA	TRBV6-2/TRBV6-3	TRBJ1-2	CASTESSMTYGYTF	TGTGCCAGCACCGAGTCCTCGATGACCTATGGCTACACCTTC
NA	many	TRBV11-2	TRBJ1-1	CASSWGHKSEAFF	TGTGCCAGCAGCTGGGGACACAAGTCTGAAGCTTTCTTT
NA	many	TRBV5-1	TRBJ2-5	CASSQSDPYQETQYF	TGCGCCAGCAGCCAATCGGACCCGTACCAAGAGACCCAGTACTTC
TRBD1	many	TRBV7-2	TRBJ1-5	CASSLAGQINQPQHF	TGTGCCAGCAGCTTAGCGGGACAGATCAATCAGCCCCAGCATTTT
NA	NA	TRBV12-3/TRBV12-4	TRBJ2-2	CASSLRSNTGELFF	TGTGCCAGCAGTTTAAGATCGAACACCGGGGAGCTGTTTTTT
NA	many	TRBV12-3/TRBV12-4	TRBJ2-5	CASSLGYGGTQYF	TGTGCCAGCAGTTTAGGGTATGGCGGGACCCAGTACTTC
NA	NA	TRBV9	TRBJ2-3	CASSVGVGGPSTDTQYF	TGTGCCAGCAGCGTAGGTGTGGGGGGGCCGAGCACAGATACGCAGTATTTT
NA	many	TRBV12-3/TRBV12-4	TRBJ2-5	CASVIRETQYF	TGTGCCAGCGTCATCAGGGAGACCCAGTACTTC
NA	many	TRBV12-5	TRBJ1-2	CASGFRPWGQQNYGYTF	TGTGCTAGTGGTTTCCGCCCCTGGGGACAACAGAACTATGGCTACACCTTC
NA	many	TRBV7-2	TRBJ1-1	CASSLELDYTEAFF	TGTGCCAGCAGCTTAGAACTCGATTACACTGAAGCTTTCTTT
TRBD1	many	TRBV20-1	TRBJ2-7	CSAADRASSYEQYF	TGCAGTGCCGCTGACAGGGCCAGCTCCTACGAGCAGTACTTC